This TCR beta chain was sequenced during a study of shared clonotypes between healthy human individuals. Concerning this clone itself: Its antigen is as yet unknown.

The study, taken as a whole, reports: The generation probabilities recorded for non-shared clonotypes fell below those of clonotypes shared by all four donors. Several donors held about 5% of naive CD4 clonotypes in common.

Trimming took 7 bases from V and 5 from J; bases not matched to a gene: 9. Germline values: CDR1 MNHEY, CDR2 SMNVEV (reference sequence). The CDR3 is 15 residues long. CD45RO negativity and positive selection for CCR7 defined naive CD8 cells, a population that excluded terminally differentiated effector memory CD45RA+ cells. Donors were healthy HIV-negative adults without recently reported acute infections or vaccinations. Genomic DNA from each subset was divided evenly over several immunoSEQ plates. Produced via immunoSEQ multiplex PCR; TCRdb's table is partial and in-frame only. The sample holds more than 2 million clones; approximately 94% are singletons and the top ten take 0.9% to 1.4%.

The sample comprised naive CD8+ T cells sorted from blood. This sequence joins TRBV27 and TRBJ2-3, with 10 nucleotides matching TRBD2. The TCR originated in a man between 18 and 35 years old in good health. CDR3 coding DNA: TGTGCCAGCATGGGAGCGGGGGGGCCAGTAGATACGCAGTATTTT. The encoded protein is CASMGAGGPVDTQYF.